The present T cell receptor beta chain was sequenced within a study of blood T cells in healthy people across ages. CDR3 length equals 15 residues. The J segment lost 2 bases and the V segment lost 1 base, leaving 2 bases of the junction unmatched. Germline lookup yields CDR1 MGHRA and CDR2 YSYEKL. In its sample, this clonotype was seen many times. A second PCR, run for roughly 7 to 11 cycles, used a sample-barcoded 5' primer plus a J-beta primer mix. TCRdb re-called the 5' RACE reads with MiXCR, one entry per CDR3 protein. The data contain 750,000 to 950,000 distinct CDR3 sequences, roughly 26% of them seen just once; the ten biggest clones take up around 3%. A further study also used this sample, focusing on T cells of mothers and their children. That source notes: Sample barcodes and 2-4 random nucleotides came from the second PCR's M1S primer. No persistent microchimeric T cell clones were detected.

The receptor's source is a boy aged 10-17 years in good health. This rearrangement joins TRBV4-1 to TRBJ2-5; TRBD2 agrees at 9 bases. Specimen: blood. The DNA of the CDR3 is TGCGCCAGCAGCCAAGGACTAGCGGTACAAGAGACCCAGTACTTC. Translated, it gives CASSQGLAVQETQYF.